This T cell receptor beta chain appears in the sequencing data of a study of shared clonotypes between healthy human individuals. Assay used: immunoSEQ multiplex PCR; TCRdb lists only in-frame clones, some missing. The sample records 2 million to 2.5 million clones, about 95% being singletons. Naive CD8 cells were CD45RO-negative, positively selected for CCR7, excluding terminally differentiated effector memory CD45RA+ cells. Germline values: CDR1 SGDLS, CDR2 YYNGEE. The V end lost 0 bases, the J end lost 6 bases, and 10 bases lay between the germline ends. The CDR3 runs 13 residues. Sequencing input: naive CD8+ T cells sorted from blood. This TCR derives from a man younger than 30 in good health. The chain is built from TRBV9 and TRBJ2-7; no reliable D call. The CDR3 DNA is TGTGCCAGCAGCGTAGGTGGGCGGAGCGAGCAGTACTTC. Translation: CASSVGGRSEQYF.